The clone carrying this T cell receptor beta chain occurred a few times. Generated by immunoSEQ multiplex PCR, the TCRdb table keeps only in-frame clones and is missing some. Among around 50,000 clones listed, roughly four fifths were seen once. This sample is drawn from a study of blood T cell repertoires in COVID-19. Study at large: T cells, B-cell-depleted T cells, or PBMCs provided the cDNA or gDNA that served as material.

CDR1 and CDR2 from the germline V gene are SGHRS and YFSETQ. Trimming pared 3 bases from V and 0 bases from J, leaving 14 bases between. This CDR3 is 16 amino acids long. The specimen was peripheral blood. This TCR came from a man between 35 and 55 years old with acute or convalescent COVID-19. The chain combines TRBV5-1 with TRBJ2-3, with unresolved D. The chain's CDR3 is CASSSVLSASTDTQYF. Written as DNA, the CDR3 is TGCGCCAGCAGCTCCGTCCTGAGTGCTAGCACAGATACGCAGTATTTT.